The next 24 T cell receptor beta chains were all read from a single sample in a study of Ad26.COV2.S vaccination and SARS-CoV-2 variants. TCRdb's table, derived via immunoSEQ multiplex PCR, lists solely in-frame clones and lacks some. The sample has some 500,000 clones; 89% are singletons. Described treatment: around 19 received Ad26.COV2.S at low or high dose, single or two shots; roughly 5 received placebo; per-sample allocation not given. Collection of samples fell on day 63 after the first vaccine or placebo injection. Sequencing used peripheral blood, obtained in a trial of Ad26.COV2.S vaccine versus placebo. These receptors were obtained from a person between 18 and 60 years old who received the Ad26.COV2.S COVID-19 vaccine or a placebo.

The CDR3 region has the DNA TGTGCCAGCAGTTTGTTGGTTGACTACACCTTC. It codes for CASSLLVDYTF. The chain joins TRBV12-3 or TRBV12-4 to TRBJ1-2; no clear D gene. CDR3 size: 11 residues. V was shortened by 3 bases and J by 10 bases, with 9 bases between the two germline ends.

V is TRBV30 and J is TRBJ1-1; TRBD1 is a possible D gene (5 bases). The CDR3 spans 15 residues. The germline CDR1 and CDR2 sequences are GTSNPN and SVGIG (reference sequence). V lost 3 bases and J 0 bases, leaving 14 bases between the germline ends. In nucleotides, the CDR3 is TGTGCCTGGAGGAAACGGACACACATGAACACTGAAGCTTTCTTT. It codes for CAWRKRTHMNTEAFF.

J is TRBJ2-3 and V is TRBV7-9; D remains ambiguous. Germline loops: CDR1 SEHNR, CDR2 FQNEAQ (reference sequence). CDR3 length: 13 residues. The ends were cut back, 1 base at V and 4 bases at J, with 6 bases in the middle. The CDR3 DNA follows: TGTGCCAGCAGCTTAGGCCAGTCAGATACGCAGTATTTT. Protein product: CASSLGQSDTQYF.

The CDR3, as DNA: TGTGCCAGCAGCGTAGGGAGGGGAGAGCAGTTCTTC. Translating gives CASSVGRGEQFF. This chain uses TRBV9 with TRBJ2-1; a weak D match, TRBD2 (6 bases). The V gene lost 0 bases and the J gene lost 10 bases, with 8 bases spanning the gap. The CDR3 contains 12 residues. CDR1 is SGDLS and CDR2 is YYNGEE in the germline V gene.

The chain couples TRBV7-2 to TRBJ2-7; D remains ambiguous. CDR3 length equals 13 residues. V lost 3 bases and J 3 bases, leaving 9 bases between the germline ends. Germline V gene data show CDR1 as SGHTA and CDR2 as FQGNSA. DNA for the CDR3: TGTGCCAGCAGCTTCAGAACGAGCTACGAGCAGTACGTC. The encoded protein is CASSFRTSYEQYV.

The chain links TRBV14 to TRBJ1-2; 9 bases agree with TRBD1. The CDR3 loop spans 17 amino acids. The V gene's germline CDR1 is SGHDN and CDR2 FVKESK. J gave up 0 bases and V 4 bases, and 9 bases lay outside the gene matches. Written as DNA, the CDR3 is TGTGCCAGCAGCCCCCTACCCGGGGACAGGGCTAACTATGGCTACACCTTC. Its protein product is CASSPLPGDRANYGYTF.

The gene calls are TRBV15 and TRBJ2-7; perhaps TRBD2 as D (5 bases). Trimming shortened V by 1 base and J by 7 bases, and 8 bases separated the two germline ends. This CDR3 spans 12 amino acids. CDR1 is LNHNV, CDR2 YYDKDF, per germline (reference sequence). The CDR3 sequence: CATSRVASEQYV. The CDR3 bases are TGTGCCACCAGCAGAGTAGCGAGTGAGCAGTACGTC.

V usage is TRBV5-4 and J usage is TRBJ2-1; TRBD2 agrees at 12 bases. V gave up 4 bases and J gave up 14 bases; unmatched junction bases: 7. Germline CDR1 is SGHNT and CDR2 is YYREEE (reference sequence). This CDR3 spans 13 amino acids. The CDR3 DNA reads as TGTGCCAGCAGCGGCAGGACTAGCGGGGTTGAGTTCTTC. Protein product: CASSGRTSGVEFF. The whole variable domain, remainder taken from reference TRBV5-4 and TRBJ2-1, is ETGVTQSPTHLIKTRGQQVTLRCSSQSGHNTVSWYQQALGQGPQFIFQYYREEENGRGNFPPRFSGLQFPNYSSELNVNALELDDSALYLCASSGRTSGVEFFGPGTRLTVL.

This clone has just a few counts. This chain joins TRBV28 and TRBJ1-6; 7 bases line up with TRBD1. CDR1 is MDHEN and CDR2 is SYDVKM in the germline V gene. There are 15 residues in the CDR3. J gave up 7 bases and V 6 bases, and 9 bases lay outside the gene matches. In DNA, the CDR3 is TGTGCCAGCAGCACCTCGGGACAGATAAATTCACCCCTCCACTTT. As protein: CASSTSGQINSPLHF.

This clone was seen only once. V gene TRBV5-4 combines with J gene TRBJ2-5; 9 bases match TRBD2. CDR3 length: 14 amino acids. Germline V gene sequence: CDR1 SGHNT, CDR2 YYREEE (reference sequence). The junction had 2 bases not matched to a gene; V was cut back by 0 bases and J by 5 bases. The CDR3 nucleotides read TGTGCCAGCAGCTTGGGCGGGGGGGTTGAGACCCAGTACTTC. Amino acids: CASSLGGGVETQYF.

This chain joins TRBV7-2 and TRBJ2-7; 7 bases are a match to TRBD1. The CDR3 totals 13 residues. The J segment lost 6 bases and the V segment lost 4 bases, leaving 6 bases of the junction unmatched. Germline assignment: CDR1 SGHTA and CDR2 FQGNSA. The CDR3 spells CASSSKDRAEQYV. CDR3 sequence (DNA): TGTGCCAGCAGCTCGAAAGACAGGGCCGAGCAGTACGTC.

The chain has TRBV7-9 and TRBJ1-1; a weak D match, TRBD1 (5 bases). The V gene lost 5 bases and the J gene lost 7 bases, with 17 bases spanning the gap. The CDR3 spans 14 residues. Germline values: CDR1 SEHNR, CDR2 FQNEAQ (reference sequence). Here the CDR3 reads CASSLPGPNYEAFF. DNA of the CDR3: TGTGCCAGCAGCCTCCCGGGACCTAATTATGAAGCTTTCTTT.

This chain uses TRBV7-8 with TRBJ1-5, with 9 nucleotides matching TRBD1. Germline V gene sequence: CDR1 SGHVS, CDR2 FQNEAQ. The CDR3 is 14 residues long. The J segment lost 6 bases and the V segment lost 5 bases, leaving 5 bases of the junction unmatched. CDR3 nucleotide sequence: TGTGCCAGCAGCGCCCGGACAGGGGCTCAGCCCCAGCATTTT. Amino acids: CASSARTGAQPQHF. Together with reference TRBV7-8 and TRBJ1-5, the CDR3 gives the full variable domain: GAGVSQSPRYKVAKRGQDVALRCDPISGHVSLFWYQQALGQGPEFLTYFQNEAQLDKSGLPSDRFFAERPEGSVSTLKIQRTQQEDSAVYLCASSARTGAQPQHFGDGTRLSIL.

The chain has TRBV4-1 and TRBJ1-2, with D hard to call. Germline values: CDR1 MGHRA, CDR2 YSYEKL. With 4 bases removed from V and 2 bases from J, the gap between germline ends came to 17 bases. The CDR3 length is 16 residues. As DNA, the CDR3 is TGCGCCAGCAGCCCAAGAGGTCCAGGTATAAACTATGGCTACACCTTC. Translated, it gives CASSPRGPGINYGYTF.

This chain connects TRBV24-1 to TRBJ2-3; 12 bases line up with TRBD2. This CDR3 is 17 amino acids long. V shed 4 bases, J shed 6 bases, and the junction held 10 bases outside the gene matches. Germline assignment: CDR1 KGHDR and CDR2 SFDVKD. The CDR3 DNA reads as TGTGCCACCAGTGACCCCACGCTAGCGGGAGGGCCCGATACGCAGTATTTT. As protein: CATSDPTLAGGPDTQYF.

This CDR3 is CASSRDRLSHEQYV. CDR3 bases: TGTGCCAGCAGCCGAGACAGATTGTCCCACGAGCAGTACGTC. V gene TRBV16 combines with J gene TRBJ2-7; D is possibly TRBD1 (5 bases). Looked up from germline, CDR1 is KGHSY and CDR2 is FQNENV. With 4 bases removed from V and 5 bases from J, the gap between germline ends came to 15 bases. The CDR3 is made up of 14 amino acids.

The chain combines TRBV5-1 with TRBJ2-1; 11 nucleotides align to TRBD1. The CDR3 has 17 residues. Per germline, CDR1 SGHRS and CDR2 YFSETQ. J was trimmed by 4 bases and V by 7 bases; bases with no gene match: 13. CDR3 sequence: CASAAGSGQGAYNEQFF. The CDR3 DNA reads as TGCGCCAGCGCGGCGGGGTCTGGACAGGGGGCTTACAATGAGCAGTTCTTC.

The J gene is TRBJ2-7, the V gene TRBV5-1, with D tentatively TRBD1 or TRBD2 (5 bases each). The CDR3 runs 15 residues. CDR1 is SGHRS, CDR2 YFSETQ, per germline. The V end was cut by 4 bases, the J end by 2 bases, with 16 bases between. Here the CDR3 DNA reads TGCGCCAGCAGCACACTCGGTGGGGGACCCTACGAGCAGTACTTC. Protein product: CASSTLGGGPYEQYF.

This clone appeared a few times. V and J are TRBV3-1 (or the pseudogene TRBV3-2) and TRBJ1-6; D remains ambiguous. Per the germline V gene, CDR1 is LGHDT and CDR2 is YNNKEL (reference sequence). Trimming stripped 4 bases from V and 0 bases from J, with 13 bases between. This CDR3 comprises 17 residues. The CDR3 spells CASSLKGFLSYNSPLHF. As DNA, the CDR3 is TGTGCCAGCAGCCTTAAAGGTTTCCTCTCCTATAATTCACCCCTCCACTTT.

The gene calls are TRBV23-1 and TRBJ2-7; 9 bases align to TRBD1. TRBV23-1 is recorded as an ORF, its role being uncertain. V shed 2 bases and J 3 bases; nucleotides not matched to a gene: 8. The CDR3 contains 16 residues. The CDR3 reads CASSQPPRTGDYEQYF. DNA of the CDR3: TGCGCCAGCAGTCAACCTCCACGGACAGGGGACTACGAGCAGTACTTC.

This clone was recorded once. The chain joins TRBV5-1 to TRBJ1-4, with D uncertain. Germline CDR1 reads SGHRS; CDR2 reads YFSETQ. The CDR3 loop spans 17 amino acids. V was pared by 4 bases and J by 7 bases, with 23 bases between. The CDR3 DNA reads TGCGCCAGCAGCCGGCAACCGCAGACGATGTATATTGAAAAACTGTTTTTT. Translation gives CASSRQPQTMYIEKLFF. The complete variable domain, with remaining parts taken from reference TRBV5-1 and TRBJ1-4, reads KAGVTQTPRYLIKTRGQQVTLSCSPISGHRSVSWYQQTPGQGLQFLFEYFSETQRNKGNFPGRFSGRQFSNSRSEMNVSTLELGDSALYLCASSRQPQTMYIEKLFFGSGTQLSVL.

V and J are TRBV4-3 and TRBJ1-4, with no clear D. Per the germline V gene, CDR1 is LGHNA and CDR2 is YSLEER. CDR3 length equals 14 residues. Between the trimmed V and J ends, which lost 6 bases and 6 bases, there was a span of 14 bases. CDR3 loop: CASSRTWGDEKLFF. As DNA, the CDR3 is TGCGCCAGCAGTCGGACCTGGGGAGATGAAAAACTGTTTTTT.

The chain carries TRBV7-6 and TRBJ1-4; TRBD1 might be the D (6 bases). The CDR3 contains 14 residues. Deletions cut 5 bases from V and 5 bases from J, with 12 bases between. Per the germline V gene, CDR1 is SGHVS and CDR2 is FNYEAQ. CDR3 nucleotides: TGTGCCAGCAGCCGCGACAGGCTAAATGAAAAACTGTTTTTT. This translates into CASSRDRLNEKLFF.

This rearrangement joins TRBV5-1 to TRBJ1-1; 11 bases are a match to TRBD1. The CDR3 is made up of 14 amino acids. The germline V gene encodes CDR1 SGHRS and CDR2 YFSETQ. Trimming cost V 3 bases and J 6 bases; bases outside gene matches: 4. CDR3 amino acids: CASSWGQGEAEAFF. As DNA, the CDR3 is TGCGCCAGCAGCTGGGGACAGGGGGAGGCTGAAGCTTTCTTT.